The TCR beta chain described here comes from a study of monozygotic twins with inflammatory bowel disease. Around 4,000 ng of total RNA went into each TCR library. TCRdb re-called the 5' RACE reads and gives one entry per CDR3 protein, without DNA. This repertoire includes about 350,000 distinct CDR3 sequences. Phlebotomy per donor yielded a single 2.5 ml blood sample. Note on this clonotype: Its antigen is undetermined.

The CDR3 runs 18 residues. Germline lookup yields CDR1 LGHDT and CDR2 YNNKEL (reference sequence). Study-level results: Distinct T cell subtypes could not be told apart. Differing immunosuppressive treatments may have added variability to patient repertoires.

The genes are TRBV3-1 and TRBJ2-1; the D call from TCRdb, TRBD2, cannot be confirmed without DNA. The sequenced material came from blood. The clonotype originates from a human donor with ulcerative colitis or Crohn's disease, or a healthy co-twin of an affected twin (not recorded which). The CDR3 reads CASSRRTSGSKRYNEQFF.